The clone carrying this T cell receptor beta chain was seen only a few times. TCRdb's table, derived via immunoSEQ multiplex PCR, lists solely in-frame clones and lacks some. The sample consists of tens of thousands of clones, roughly 90% of them appearing once. The data stem from a study of control samples from healthy donors and cancer patients. CDR1 is SGHTA and CDR2 is FQGNSA in the germline V gene. The CDR3 spans 17 residues. The V segment lost 5 bases and the J segment 2 bases; nucleotides outside the gene matches: 9. The receptor was derived from a woman between 55 and 75 years old with head and neck cancer. Specimen: PBMCs. The V and J genes are TRBV7-2 and TRBJ2-5, with TRBD2 matching 12 bases. CDR3 DNA: TGTGCCAGCAGCCCCTACTTTACTAGCGGGAGGCAAGAGACCCAGTACTTC. The encoded protein is CASSPYFTSGRQETQYF. The full variable domain, in which reference TRBV7-2 and TRBJ2-5 provide the parts outside the CDR3, is GAGVSQSPSNKVTEKGKDVELRCDPISGHTALYWYRQSLGQGLEFLIYFQGNSAPDKSGLPSDRFSAERTGGSVSTLTIQRTQQEDSAVYLCASSPYFTSGRQETQYFGPGTRLLVL.